The present entry profiles one T cell receptor beta chain with its context. Its target is unknown. Primers included in the PCR were 60 Vbeta and 13 Jbeta primers. Produced via immunoSEQ multiplex PCR; TCRdb's table is partial and in-frame only. The data show about 140,000 clones, roughly three quarters seen once. The sample belongs to a study of cytomegalovirus exposure and HLA in healthy donors. Study-level points and caveats: Published work reported that the classifier diagnosed cytomegalovirus status with high specificity and sensitivity. The listing of 150 to 200 TCR beta chains classed them as cytomegalovirus-associated.

The CDR3 is 14 amino acids. In germline, CDR1 is MNHEY, CDR2 SMNVEV (reference sequence). V shed 7 bases and J shed 8 bases, with 20 bases lying between them. The sample was PBMCs. The chain links TRBV27 to TRBJ1-2, with a possible D match to TRBD1 (5 bases). This clonotype was obtained from a male donor in good health and CMV-seronegative. DNA of the CDR3: TGTGCCAGCACCCCCGGGGGGAGTATCGACGGCTACACCTTC. Protein: CASTPGGSIDGYTF.